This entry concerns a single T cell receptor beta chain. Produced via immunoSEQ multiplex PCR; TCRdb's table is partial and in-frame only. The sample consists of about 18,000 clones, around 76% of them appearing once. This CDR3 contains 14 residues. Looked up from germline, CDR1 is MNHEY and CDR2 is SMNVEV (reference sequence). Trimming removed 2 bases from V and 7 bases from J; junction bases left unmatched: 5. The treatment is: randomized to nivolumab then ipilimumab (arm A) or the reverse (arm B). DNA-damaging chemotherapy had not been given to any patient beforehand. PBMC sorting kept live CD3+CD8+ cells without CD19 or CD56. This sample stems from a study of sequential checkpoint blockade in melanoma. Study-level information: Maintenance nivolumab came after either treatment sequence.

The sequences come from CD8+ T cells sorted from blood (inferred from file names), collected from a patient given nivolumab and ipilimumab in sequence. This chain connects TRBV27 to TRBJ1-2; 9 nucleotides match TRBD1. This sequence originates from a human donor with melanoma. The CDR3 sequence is CASSLAQGAGGYTF. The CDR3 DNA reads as TGTGCCAGCAGTTTAGCACAGGGGGCGGGTGGCTACACCTTC.